This is a list of T cell receptor beta chains from one sample in a study of OX40 agonist ivuxolimab in advanced cancers. The table came from immunoSEQ multiplex PCR; TCRdb's copy has only in-frame clones and leaves some out. Of tens of thousands of clones listed, just over 85% are singletons. The input for sequencing was CD4+ or CD8+ T cells sorted from blood, taken in a trial of the OX40 agonist ivuxolimab. The receptors were gathered from an adult with an advanced solid tumor such as melanoma, head and neck, liver or kidney cancer. Each CDR3 is given with its conserved first and last residue. D genes are given only for firm matches. Size is omitted from some rows. Given values are once, few, many or a class for expanded clones.

>-|TRBV19|TRBJ2-5|-
CASSLGPQETQYF
TGTGCCAGTAGCCTGGGACCCCAAGAGACCCAGTACTTC
>TRBD2|TRBV15|TRBJ2-7|once
CATSRDLGGDYEQYF
TGTGCCACCAGCAGAGATCTGGGAGGGGACTACGAGCAGTACTTC
>TRBD1|TRBV5-8|TRBJ1-5|-
CASTSWDRATNQPQHF
TGTGCCAGCACTTCTTGGGACAGGGCCACGAATCAGCCCCAGCATTTT
>TRBD2|TRBV9|TRBJ2-3|-
CASSVTITSGSLNTQYF
TGTGCCAGCAGCGTAACCATAACTAGCGGGAGCTTGAATACGCAGTATTTT
>-|TRBV7-2|TRBJ2-2|-
CASSPDPGLGELFF
TGTGCCAGCAGCCCCGACCCGGGGCTCGGGGAGCTGTTTTTT
>-|TRBV7-7|TRBJ2-5|-
CASSPTAGTQYF
TGTGCTAGCAGTCCCACTGCAGGGACCCAGTACTTC
>-|TRBV19|TRBJ1-1|-
CASSHRGAGPGVEAFF
TGTGCCAGTAGTCACCGTGGGGCAGGACCCGGGGTAGAAGCTTTCTTT
>TRBD2|TRBV27|TRBJ2-2|-
CASRLAGFSGELFF
TGTGCCAGCAGACTAGCGGGTTTTTCCGGGGAGCTGTTTTTT
>TRBD1|TRBV27|TRBJ2-7|-
CASGRQGSYEQYF
TGTGCCAGCGGGAGACAGGGGTCCTACGAGCAGTACTTC
>-|TRBV7-3|TRBJ2-2|-
CASSLGGNLNTGELFF
TGTGCCAGCAGCTTAGGGGGCAACCTAAACACCGGGGAGCTGTTTTTT
>TRBD1|TRBV5-1|TRBJ1-2|few
CASSRGQGYGYTF
TGCGCCAGCAGCCGTGGACAGGGCTATGGCTACACCTTC
>-|TRBV7-9|TRBJ2-7|-
CASSVWDFVSYEQYF
TGTGCCAGCAGCGTTTGGGACTTCGTCTCCTACGAGCAGTACTTC
>-|TRBV30|TRBJ1-3|-
CAWTGFGNTIYF
TGTGCCTGGACAGGGTTCGGAAACACCATATATTTT
>TRBD1|TRBV28|TRBJ2-1|-
CASSLYKTTNRGDNSEQFF
TGTGCCAGCAGTTTATACAAAACGACCAACAGGGGCGACAACAGTGAGCAGTTCTTC
>-|TRBV7-2|TRBJ2-5|-
CASSFLGTQETQYF
TGTGCCAGCAGCTTTTTAGGAACCCAAGAGACCCAGTACTTC
>TRBD1|TRBV7-2|TRBJ2-7|-
CASSPPPGTGISEQYF
TGTGCCAGCAGCCCCCCCCCGGGGACAGGGATATCCGAGCAGTACTTC
>-|TRBV9|TRBJ2-5|-
CASSGRILGTQYF
TGTGCCAGCAGCGGGAGGATATTGGGGACCCAGTACTTC
>-|TRBV5-4|TRBJ2-3|-
CASRRDGSTDTQYF
TGTGCCAGCAGGCGGGACGGAAGCACAGATACGCAGTATTTT
>TRBD1|TRBV5-1|TRBJ2-7|-
CASSLLQGASYEQYF
TGCGCCAGCAGCTTGTTACAGGGGGCCTCCTACGAGCAGTACTTC
>-|TRBV29-1|TRBJ2-7|-
CSVVNQIVEEQYF
TGCAGCGTTGTAAACCAAATTGTGGAGGAGCAGTACTTC
>-|TRBV7-9|TRBJ2-3|-
CASSPAQGISTDTQYF
TGTGCCAGCAGCCCGGCCCAGGGAATTAGCACAGATACGCAGTATTTT
>-|TRBV2|TRBJ2-5|-
CATATGVGETQYF
TGTGCCACCGCAACAGGAGTTGGAGAGACCCAGTACTTC
>-|TRBV7-9|TRBJ2-2|-
CASSLISPGELFF
TGTGCCAGCAGCTTAATTTCACCCGGGGAGCTGTTTTTT
>-|TRBV4-2|TRBJ1-3|-
CASSQDPVGAGNTIYF
TGTGCCAGCAGCCAAGATCCCGTGGGTGCTGGAAACACCATATATTTT
>-|TRBV6-1|TRBJ2-5|-
CASSLQGGQETQYF
TGTGCCAGCAGCCTACAGGGAGGCCAAGAGACCCAGTACTTC
>-|TRBV7-2|TRBJ1-3|-
CASSISGGNTIYF
TGTGCCAGCAGCATTTCAGGGGGAAACACCATATATTTT
>-|TRBV7-9|TRBJ2-2|-
CASINNRGSGELFF
TGTGCCAGCATCAATAATCGGGGGTCCGGGGAGCTGTTTTTT
>-|TRBV7-9|TRBJ2-3|-
CASSRPGRDSTDTQYF
TGTGCCAGCAGCCGCCCGGGGCGGGATTCCACAGATACGCAGTATTTT
>-|TRBV4-3|TRBJ1-1|many
CASSLHNAEAFF
TGCGCCAGCAGCCTCCACAATGCTGAAGCTTTCTTT
>-|TRBV18|TRBJ1-2|few
CASSPAGDDGYTF
TGTGCCAGCTCACCAGCAGGGGACGATGGCTACACCTTC
>-|TRBV28|TRBJ1-5|-
CASSILNQPQHF
TGTGCCAGCAGTATACTCAATCAGCCCCAGCATTTT
>-|TRBV7-9|TRBJ2-5|-
CASSLNKGQPQETQYF
TGTGCCAGCAGCTTAAATAAAGGACAGCCCCAAGAGACCCAGTACTTC
>TRBD1|TRBV5-4|TRBJ1-2|-
CASSLAEGQGGWDGYTF
TGTGCCAGCAGCTTGGCCGAGGGACAGGGAGGTTGGGATGGCTACACCTTC
>-|TRBV5-1|TRBJ2-6|once
CASSLDRISGANVLTF
TGCGCCAGCAGTTTGGACAGAATCTCTGGGGCCAACGTCCTGACTTTC
>TRBD1|TRBV4-2|TRBJ2-7|-
CASSPSDRASYEQYF
TGTGCCAGCAGCCCTTCGGACAGGGCTTCCTACGAGCAGTACTTC
>-|TRBV27|TRBJ2-3|-
CASSLLGRTDTQYF
TGTGCCAGCAGTTTATTAGGACGCACAGATACGCAGTATTTT
>-|TRBV5-1|TRBJ2-3|once
CASSPAASTDTQYF
TGCGCCAGCAGCCCCGCGGCTAGCACAGATACGCAGTATTTT
>-|TRBV2|TRBJ2-3|-
CASSSPRSPRASADTQYF
TGTGCCAGCAGCTCCCCCAGATCCCCCCGGGCGTCCGCAGATACGCAGTATTTT
>TRBD2|TRBV5-4|TRBJ2-1|-
CASKGEAGLNEQFF
TGTGCCAGCAAAGGGGAAGCGGGGCTCAATGAGCAGTTCTTC
>TRBD1|TRBV19|TRBJ2-2|-
CASSVRDRDTGELFF
TGTGCCAGTAGCGTCCGGGACAGAGACACCGGGGAGCTGTTTTTT
>TRBD2|TRBV11-2|TRBJ2-5|-
CASSLGGRGETQYF
TGTGCCAGCAGCTTGGGCGGGAGGGGCGAGACCCAGTACTTC
>-|TRBV27|TRBJ2-2|-
CAPGDNPFVGELFF
TGTGCCCCGGGGGACAACCCCTTTGTCGGGGAGCTGTTTTTT
>-|TRBV9|TRBJ2-2|-
CASSLRPQAELFF
TGTGCCAGCAGCCTCCGGCCCCAGGCGGAGCTGTTTTTT